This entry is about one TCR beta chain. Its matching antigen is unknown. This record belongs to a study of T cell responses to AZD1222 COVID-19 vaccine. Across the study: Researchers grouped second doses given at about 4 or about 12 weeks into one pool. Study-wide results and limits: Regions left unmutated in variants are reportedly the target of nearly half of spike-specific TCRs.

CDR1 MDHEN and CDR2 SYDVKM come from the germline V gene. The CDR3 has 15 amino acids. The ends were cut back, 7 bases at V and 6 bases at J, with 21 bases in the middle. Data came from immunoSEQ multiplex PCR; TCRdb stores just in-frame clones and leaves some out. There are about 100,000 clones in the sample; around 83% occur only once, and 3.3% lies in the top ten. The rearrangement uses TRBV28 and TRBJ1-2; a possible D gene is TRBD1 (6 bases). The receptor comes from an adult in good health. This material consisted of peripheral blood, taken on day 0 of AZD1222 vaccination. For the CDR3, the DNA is TGTGCCAGCAACCACCACAGGCCAGCAGGGGATGGCTACACCTTC. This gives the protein CASNHHRPAGDGYTF.